The 7 T cell receptor beta chains listed next were all sequenced from one sample in a study of T cell repertoires in cytomegalovirus infection. MiXCR, applied by TCRdb to the reads, yields one record per CDR3 protein. The sample consists of fewer than 850,000 distinct CDR3 sequences, almost 30% of them appearing once. These receptors have no known antigen. The sample consisted of cultured CD8+ T cells from PBMCs, taken from culture after CMV antigen stimulation. These receptors were taken from a human donor in good health (CMV status not recorded). Some clones in this sample may be carry-over from other donors' samples.

This clonotype has at least ten counts. An end of the junction does not agree with germline; a read error may underlie this. The rearrangement uses TRBV7-7 and TRBJ2-4, with 9 bases aligning to TRBD2. This CDR3 has 24 amino acids. Germline assignment: CDR1 SSHAT and CDR2 FNYEAQ (reference sequence). This CDR3 is CASSLVLLKRGQRGDNGGKNIQYF. For the CDR3, the DNA is TGTGCTAGCAGCTTAGTTCTTCTTAAGAGGGGCCAGCGGGGGGATAACGGAGGCAAAAACATTCAGTACTTC.

The table lists this clonotype with many counts. CDR3 coding DNA: TGTGCCACCGGACTTGGACAGGGGAGCAATCAGCCCCAGCATTTT. Translated: CATGLGQGSNQPQHF. This chain uses TRBV10-3 with TRBJ1-5, with TRBD1 identical over 9 bases. This CDR3 has 15 amino acids. Looked up from germline, CDR1 is ENHRY and CDR2 is SYGVKD. V shed 10 bases, J shed 1 base, and the junction held 8 bases outside the gene matches.

With regard to this clonotype: Being one base from a much bigger clone, this may be a read error. This chain joins TRBV7-8 and TRBJ1-6; D is ambiguous. Trimming stripped 1 base from V and 0 bases from J, with 7 bases between. CDR1 and CDR2 (germline): SGHVS, FQNEAQ. The CDR3 is made up of 16 amino acids. This chain's CDR3 is CASSLGAGSYNSPLHF. In DNA form, the CDR3 reads TGTGCCAGCAGCTTAGGGGCAGGCTCCTATAATTCACCCCTCCACTTT.

This chain joins TRBV27 and TRBJ1-4; perhaps TRBD1 as D (5 bases). The CDR3 sequence is 14 residues long. Germline assignment: CDR1 MNHEY and CDR2 SMNVEV (reference sequence). With 2 bases removed from V and 8 bases from J, the gap between germline ends came to 12 bases. CDR3 in amino acids: CASSLKGVGEKLFF. The CDR3 DNA follows: TGTGCCAGCAGTTTAAAAGGGGTGGGGGAAAAACTGTTTTTT. Using reference TRBV27 and TRBJ1-4 for the parts outside the CDR3, the full variable domain is EAQVTQNPRYLITVTGKKLTVTCSQNMNHEYMSWYRQDPGLGLRQIYYSMNVEVTDKGDVPEGYKVSRKEKRNFPLILESPSPNQTSLYFCASSLKGVGEKLFFGSGTQLSVL.

This clonotype was seen many times. V and J are TRBV7-2 and TRBJ1-5; tentative D call: TRBD1 (5 bases). V was trimmed by 3 bases and J by 0 bases, leaving 12 bases between them. This CDR3 contains 16 residues. Germline V gene sequence: CDR1 SGHTA, CDR2 FQGNSA. CDR3 in amino acids: CASSLQGRVSNQPQHF. The DNA of the CDR3 is TGTGCCAGCAGCTTGCAGGGACGGGTTAGCAATCAGCCCCAGCATTTT.

This clonotype was seen only a few times. The chain is built from TRBV7-9 and TRBJ2-2; 12 bases are shared with TRBD1. The CDR3 length is 17 residues. In germline, CDR1 is SEHNR, CDR2 FQNEAQ (reference sequence). Trimming removed 5 bases from V and 4 bases from J; junction bases left unmatched: 8. The CDR3 is CASSPRDRGRSTGELFF. CDR3 nucleotide sequence: TGTGCCAGCAGCCCCCGGGACAGGGGGCGTAGCACCGGGGAGCTGTTTTTT.

The CDR3: CASSHLTSGGPEQFF. The CDR3 nucleotides read TGCGCCAGCAGCCACTTGACTAGCGGGGGACCTGAGCAGTTCTTC. The chain employs TRBV5-1 and TRBJ2-1; 12 positions agree with TRBD2. Germline V gene lookup returns CDR1 SGHRS and CDR2 YFSETQ. The CDR3 runs 15 residues. The J segment lost 9 bases and the V segment lost 4 bases, leaving 8 bases of the junction unmatched.